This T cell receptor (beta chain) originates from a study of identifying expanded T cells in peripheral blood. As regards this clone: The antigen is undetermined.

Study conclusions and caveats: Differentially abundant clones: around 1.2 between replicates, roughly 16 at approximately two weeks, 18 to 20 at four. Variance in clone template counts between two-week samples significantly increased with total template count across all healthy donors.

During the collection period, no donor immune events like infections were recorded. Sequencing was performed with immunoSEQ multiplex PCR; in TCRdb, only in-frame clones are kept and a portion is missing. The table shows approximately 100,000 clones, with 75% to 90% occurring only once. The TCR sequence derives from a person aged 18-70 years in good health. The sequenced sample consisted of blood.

CDR3: CASSLVGLAGGETQYF. DNA for the CDR3: TGCGCCAGCAGCTTGGTTGGACTAGCGGGGGGAGAGACCCAGTACTTC. V is TRBV5-1 and J is TRBJ2-5, with 14 bases aligning to TRBD2. This CDR3 has 16 amino acids. V shed 0 bases and J 4 bases; nucleotides not matched to a gene: 2. CDR1 and CDR2 (germline): SGHRS, YFSETQ.